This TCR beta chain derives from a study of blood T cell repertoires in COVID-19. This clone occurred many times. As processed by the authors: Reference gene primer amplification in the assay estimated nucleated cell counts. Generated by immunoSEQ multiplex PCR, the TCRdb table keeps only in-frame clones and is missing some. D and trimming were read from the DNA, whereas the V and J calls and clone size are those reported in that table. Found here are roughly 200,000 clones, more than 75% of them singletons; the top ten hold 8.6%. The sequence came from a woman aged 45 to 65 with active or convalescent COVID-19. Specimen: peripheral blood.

CDR3: CASSESTAGGNTEAFF. CDR3 DNA sequence: TGTGCCAGCAGTGAATCGACGGCAGGGGGGAACACTGAAGCTTTCTTT. The chain joins TRBV25-1 to TRBJ1-1, with 7 bases matching TRBD1. Germline trimming cut 1 base from V and 1 base from J; bases unmatched to any gene: 6. Germline V gene sequence: CDR1 MGHDK, CDR2 SYGVNS. The CDR3 sequence is 16 residues long.